The table lists the clone carrying this TCR beta chain with many counts. The CDR3 is cut off 3 residues early in the read; its end comes from the germline J gene. The CDR3 has 11 residues. Germline loops: CDR1 DFQATT, CDR2 SNEGSKA (reference sequence). Profiled with immunoSEQ multiplex PCR; TCRdb holds only in-frame clones, not every one. The sample shows about 52,000 clones, none of them appearing just once. These data are taken from a study of T cell clonality in common variable immunodeficiency. Patients and controls were mostly of Caucasian heritage. The TCR originated in a person between 18 and 70 years old in good health. The material sequenced was peripheral blood mononuclear cells. The chain employs TRBV20-1 and TRBJ1-1, with a possible D match to TRBD1 (5 bases). The CDR3 bases that were read are TGCAGTGCTAGACCAGGGATGGAA. This codes for CSARPGME. The full CDR3 protein is CSARPGMEAFF.